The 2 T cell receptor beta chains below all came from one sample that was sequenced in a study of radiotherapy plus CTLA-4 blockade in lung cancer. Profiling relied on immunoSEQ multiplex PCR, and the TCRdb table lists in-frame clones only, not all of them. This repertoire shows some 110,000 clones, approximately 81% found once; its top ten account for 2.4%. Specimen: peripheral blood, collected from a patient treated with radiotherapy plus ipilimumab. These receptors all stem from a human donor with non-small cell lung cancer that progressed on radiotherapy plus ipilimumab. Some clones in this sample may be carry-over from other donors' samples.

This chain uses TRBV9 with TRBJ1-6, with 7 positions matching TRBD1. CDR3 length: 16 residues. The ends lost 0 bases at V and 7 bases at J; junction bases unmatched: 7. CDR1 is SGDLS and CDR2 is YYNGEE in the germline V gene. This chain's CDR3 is CASSVARDRVNSPLHF. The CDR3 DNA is TGTGCCAGCAGCGTAGCTCGCGACAGGGTGAATTCACCCCTCCACTTT.

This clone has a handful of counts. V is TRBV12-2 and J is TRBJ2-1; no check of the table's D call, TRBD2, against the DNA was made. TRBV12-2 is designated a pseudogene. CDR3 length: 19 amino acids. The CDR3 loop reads CASRSPGGDPRLTYNEQFF. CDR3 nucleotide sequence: TGTGCAAGTCGCTCGCCGGGGGGGGACCCTCGTCTTACGTACAATGAGCAGTTCTTC.